This T cell receptor beta chain stems from a study of blood T cell repertoires in COVID-19. The V and J ends lost 6 bases and 5 bases, in that order; junction bases with no gene match: 3. This CDR3 contains 13 residues. In germline, CDR1 is ENHRY, CDR2 SYGVKD. Assay used: immunoSEQ multiplex PCR; TCRdb lists only in-frame clones, some missing. The repertoire consists of tens of thousands of clones, with about 90% occurring once and the leading ten covering approximately 5%. The clonotype originates from a man aged 50 or older with active COVID-19. Material for sequencing was peripheral blood. The rearrangement uses TRBV10-3 and TRBJ2-7; 11 nucleotides line up with TRBD1. CDR3 nucleotides: TGTGCCATCAGAGGGACAGGGGGGCACGAGCAGTACTTC. It encodes CAIRGTGGHEQYF.